The 27 T cell receptor beta chains in this list originate from one sample, sequenced in a study of early stage breast cancer tumors. TCRdb keeps only in-frame clones here, not all; method: immunoSEQ multiplex PCR. The profile shows 23,000 or so clones, about 70% of them singletons. The source material was breast tumor tissue. Source of these receptors: a person aged 55-75 years with breast cancer.

This clone was counted between two and nine times. The V call is TRBV11-2, the J call TRBJ2-6; 8 nucleotides line up with TRBD1. J lost 2 bases, V lost 5 bases, and 5 bases had no gene match. This CDR3 has 16 amino acids. Germline CDR1 is SGHAT and CDR2 is FQNNGV. The CDR3 spells CASSLNRGTGANVLTF. The DNA of the CDR3 is TGTGCCAGCAGCCTAAACAGGGGGACTGGGGCCAACGTCCTGACTTTC.

A few counts support this clone. V usage is TRBV7-2 and J usage is TRBJ2-1; TRBD2 aligns across 13 bases. Germline V lookup: CDR1 SGHTA, CDR2 FQGNSA. V was clipped by 5 bases and J by 4 bases; unmatched bases: 5. This CDR3 is built from 16 residues. The CDR3 DNA reads TGTGCCAGCAGCCGAAGGACTAGCGGGAGTTACAATGAGCAGTTCTTC. It codes for CASSRRTSGSYNEQFF.

By share, this clone ranks as medium-sized. This chain uses TRBV7-9 with TRBJ1-1; D remains ambiguous. V was clipped by 3 bases and J by 10 bases, with 12 bases between them. Germline V gene sequence: CDR1 SEHNR, CDR2 FQNEAQ (reference sequence). CDR3 size: 12 residues. In DNA, the CDR3 is TGTGCCAGCAGCTTCATATCAACAGCAGCTTTCTTT. This sequence encodes CASSFISTAAFF.

The chain employs TRBV7-3 and TRBJ2-1; 10 nucleotides match TRBD2. Germline V gene sequence: CDR1 SGHTA, CDR2 FQGTGA. Trimming at V came to 2 bases and at J to 8 bases, leaving 3 bases not matched to a gene. This CDR3 contains 14 residues. The chain's CDR3 is CASSLGLAADEQFF. CDR3 bases: TGTGCCAGCAGCTTAGGACTAGCGGCCGATGAGCAGTTCTTC. Supplemented by reference TRBV7-3 and TRBJ2-1, the full variable domain reads GAGVSQTPSNKVTEKGKYVELRCDPISGHTALYWYRQSLGQGPEFLIYFQGTGAADDSGLPNDRFFAVRPEGSVSTLKIQRTERGDSAVYLCASSLGLAADEQFFGPGTRLTVL.

V gene TRBV19 combines with J gene TRBJ2-3, with D possibly TRBD2 on 5 matching bases. The CDR3 runs 14 residues. Germline assignment: CDR1 LNHDA and CDR2 SQIVND (reference sequence). V lost 3 bases and J 0 bases, leaving 7 bases between the germline ends. This CDR3 reads CASSISASTDTQYF. In DNA, the CDR3 is TGTGCCAGTAGTATTAGCGCAAGCACAGATACGCAGTATTTT.

V and J are TRBV7-2 and TRBJ2-3; D uncertain. The ends were cut back, 5 bases at V and 0 bases at J, with 3 bases in the middle. Germline assignment: CDR1 SGHTA and CDR2 FQGNSA. This CDR3 spans 12 amino acids. CDR3 in amino acids: CASSLSTDTQYF. The CDR3, as DNA: TGTGCCAGCAGCCTTAGCACAGATACGCAGTATTTT. Together with reference TRBV7-2 and TRBJ2-3, the CDR3 gives the full variable domain: GAGVSQSPSNKVTEKGKDVELRCDPISGHTALYWYRQSLGQGLEFLIYFQGNSAPDKSGLPSDRFSAERTGGSVSTLTIQRTQQEDSAVYLCASSLSTDTQYFGPGTRLTVL.

As for this clone: At the DNA level, this CDR3 is encoded by other sequences in the same sample as well. This chain joins TRBV29-1 and TRBJ2-3, with 7 nucleotides matching TRBD2. CDR1 is SQVTM and CDR2 is ANQGSEA in the germline V gene. The CDR3 totals 13 residues. Germline trimming cut 4 bases from V and 6 bases from J; bases unmatched to any gene: 7. CDR3 sequence reads: CSVVGGSTDTQYF. In nucleotides, the CDR3 is TGCAGCGTTGTTGGCGGGAGTACGGATACGCAGTATTTT.

The chain recombines TRBV19 with TRBJ2-7, with D perhaps matching TRBD1 (5 bases). Trimming took off 1 base at V and 6 bases at J, with 13 bases between the two ends. Germline V gene data show CDR1 as LNHDA and CDR2 as SQIVND (reference sequence). The CDR3 runs 14 residues. The CDR3 coding sequence is TGTGCCAGTAGTATAGCCCCCCAGGGCGGCGAGCAGTACTTC. The encoded protein is CASSIAPQGGEQYF. Filled out from reference TRBV19 and TRBJ2-7, the complete variable domain reads DGGITQSPKYLFRKEGQNVTLSCEQNLNHDAMYWYRQDPGQGLRLIYYSQIVNDFQKGDIAEGYSVSREKKESFPLTVTSAQKNPTAFYLCASSIAPQGGEQYFGPGTRLTVT.

The rearrangement links TRBV30 to TRBJ2-1; a weak D match, TRBD2 (5 bases). Germline loops: CDR1 GTSNPN, CDR2 SVGIG (reference sequence). V lost 1 base and J lost 0, with 13 bases in between. The CDR3 extends over 16 amino acids. DNA of the CDR3: TGTGCCTGGAGTGAAAGCGGACTGAGCTCCTACAATGAGCAGTTCTTC. It yields the protein CAWSESGLSSYNEQFF.

This clone appeared a few times. The gene calls are TRBV4-3 and TRBJ2-2; a weak D match, TRBD1 (6 bases). This CDR3 has 15 residues. Deletions cut 3 bases from V and 4 bases from J, with 12 bases between. In germline, CDR1 is LGHNA, CDR2 YSLEER. The CDR3 is CASSHGQWVTGELFF. CDR3 DNA: TGCGCCAGCAGCCATGGACAGTGGGTCACCGGGGAGCTGTTTTTT.

Only a few counts were recorded for this clone. The chain joins TRBV5-1 to TRBJ2-1; D is undetermined. This CDR3 has 15 residues. Germline CDR1 SGHRS, CDR2 YFSETQ. Deletions cut 5 bases from V and 2 bases from J, with 14 bases between. The CDR3 protein is CASSSLGDPYNEQFF. The CDR3 DNA reads TGCGCCAGCAGTAGTCTTGGAGACCCCTACAATGAGCAGTTCTTC.

The chain recombines TRBV19 with TRBJ1-2; tentative D call: TRBD1 (6 bases). Trimming left V 7 bases short and J 5 bases short, with 20 bases between. Germline CDR1 reads LNHDA; CDR2 reads SQIVND (reference sequence). The CDR3 has 15 residues. CDR3 residues: CASTAWAGAGYGYTF. As DNA, the CDR3 is TGTGCCAGTACAGCCTGGGCAGGGGCTGGGTATGGCTACACCTTC.

J is TRBJ2-5 and V is TRBV7-9; 7 bases map to TRBD2. Germline CDR1 SEHNR, CDR2 FQNEAQ (reference sequence). V gave up 6 bases and J gave up 2 bases; unmatched junction bases: 9. CDR3 length: 15 amino acids. The CDR3 coding sequence is TGTGCCAGCAGTGACCTAAGCGGGGCACAAGAGACCCAGTACTTC. Amino acids: CASSDLSGAQETQYF.

This clone was recorded a few times. V and J are TRBV27 and TRBJ1-3, with D unclear. This CDR3 has 15 amino acids. Deletions cut 4 bases from V and 4 bases from J, with 14 bases between. Germline V gene lookup returns CDR1 MNHEY and CDR2 SMNVEV (reference sequence). Here the CDR3 DNA reads TGTGCCAGCAGTTCAGACGCGACAACCGGAAACACCATATATTTT. Its protein is CASSSDATTGNTIYF.

This clone was seen a few times. This chain connects TRBV6-1 to TRBJ1-4; TRBD1 is a possible D gene (5 bases). Germline assignment: CDR1 MNHNS and CDR2 SASEGT. The V end was cut by 3 bases, the J end by 8 bases, with 10 bases between. The length of the CDR3 is 13 residues. CDR3 DNA: TGTGCCAGCAGTGATGGACAAAACGAAAAACTGTTTTTT. Translating gives CASSDGQNEKLFF.

J is TRBJ1-2 and V is TRBV20-1; D gene unclear. With 4 bases removed from V and 8 bases from J, the gap between germline ends came to 11 bases. Per the germline V gene, CDR1 is DFQATT and CDR2 is SNEGSKA (reference sequence). This CDR3 is built from 11 residues. The CDR3 region is CSATVVSGYTF. The CDR3 nucleotides read TGCAGTGCTACCGTAGTTTCGGGCTACACCTTC.

The chain couples TRBV7-2 to TRBJ2-5; D is possibly TRBD1 (6 bases). V dropped 1 base and J dropped 3 bases, with 9 bases sitting between them. Germline-derived CDR1 and CDR2 are SGHTA and FQGNSA. This CDR3 has 14 amino acids. CDR3 bases: TGTGCCAGCAGCTTAGACAGGGTAAAAGAGACCCAGTACTTC. Translation gives CASSLDRVKETQYF.

The J gene is TRBJ2-1, the V gene TRBV6-5; 12 bases match TRBD2. CDR1 MNHEY and CDR2 SVGAGI come from the germline V gene. The CDR3 runs 15 residues. Trimming took 4 bases from V and 6 from J; bases not matched to a gene: 4. The chain's CDR3 is CASSFWTSGVNEQFF. The DNA for the CDR3 is TGTGCCAGCAGTTTCTGGACTAGCGGGGTCAATGAGCAGTTCTTC.

CDR3 amino acids: CASSPFVGGDEQYF. CDR3 coding DNA: TGTGCCAGCAGCCCCTTTGTGGGAGGGGACGAGCAGTACTTC. V and J are TRBV27 and TRBJ2-7; TRBD2 aligns across 7 bases. The CDR3 extends over 14 amino acids. The V gene's germline CDR1 is MNHEY and CDR2 SMNVEV (reference sequence). The trim removed 6 bases at V and 5 bases at J, leaving 10 bases unmatched.

The chain uses TRBV6-4 and TRBJ2-3; D call uncertain. Deletions cut 2 bases from V and 9 bases from J, with 6 bases between. Germline loops: CDR1 MRHNA, CDR2 SNTAGT. CDR3 size: 11 residues. DNA of the CDR3: TGTGCCAGCAGTGACGGCCCAACGCAGTATTTT. Its protein product is CASSDGPTQYF.

The rearrangement links TRBV29-1 to TRBJ2-3; a possible D gene is TRBD1 (6 bases). In germline, CDR1 is SQVTM, CDR2 ANQGSEA. Trimming took 5 bases from V and 1 from J, leaving 10 bases between them. The CDR3 has 13 residues. The CDR3 coding sequence is TGCAGCGTTTCAGGGGCTGGCACAGATACGCAGTATTTT. It translates to CSVSGAGTDTQYF.

This chain connects TRBV10-3 to TRBJ2-2; 9 bases line up with TRBD1. The CDR3 covers 15 residues. V trimming: 7 bases; J trimming: 0 bases; junction bases outside the gene matches: 3. Per the germline V gene, CDR1 is ENHRY and CDR2 is SYGVKD. Here the CDR3 reads CAITRQGANTGELFF. DNA for the CDR3: TGTGCCATCACCCGACAGGGGGCGAACACCGGGGAGCTGTTTTTT.

The rearrangement joins TRBV18 to TRBJ1-1; D gene uncertain. The CDR3 is made up of 13 amino acids. Germline CDR1 KGHSH, CDR2 LQKENI. V was cut by 6 bases and J by 1 base, with 9 bases left in between. CDR3 coding DNA: TGTGCCAGCTCCGGAACAGAGAACACTGAAGCTTTCTTT. This gives the protein CASSGTENTEAFF.

This chain links TRBV5-1 with TRBJ2-7; 12 positions agree with TRBD2. The CDR3 is made up of 17 amino acids. The germline V gene has CDR1 SGHRS and CDR2 YFSETQ. V was pared by 0 bases and J by 3 bases, with 7 bases of the junction left unmatched. DNA for the CDR3: TGCGCCAGCAGCTTGGTCGTGACTAGCGGGAGTGGCTACGAGCAGTACTTC. It specifies CASSLVVTSGSGYEQYF.

The chain combines TRBV6-5 with TRBJ2-2; possibly TRBD1 for D (6 bases). Looked up from germline, CDR1 is MNHEY and CDR2 is SVGAGI. The V gene lost 5 bases and the J gene lost 6 bases, with 10 bases spanning the gap. The CDR3 is 13 amino acids. The CDR3 sequence: CASSGQSAGELFF. The CDR3 DNA reads TGTGCCAGCAGTGGACAGTCGGCCGGGGAGCTGTTTTTT.

The rearrangement joins TRBV4-1 to TRBJ2-3; 8 nucleotides match TRBD2. The J segment lost 4 bases and the V segment lost 0 bases, leaving 6 bases of the junction unmatched. Germline loops: CDR1 MGHRA, CDR2 YSYEKL. The CDR3 is 16 residues long. CDR3 loop: CASSQDRGGEADTQYF. The CDR3, as DNA: TGCGCCAGCAGCCAAGATCGGGGGGGAGAGGCAGATACGCAGTATTTT.

The chain uses TRBV6-6 and TRBJ2-2; 11 bases agree with TRBD2. The V gene end was trimmed by 7 bases and the J gene end by 6 bases; junction bases not matched to a gene: 7. Germline-derived CDR1 and CDR2 are MNHNY and SVGAGI (reference sequence). This CDR3 has 15 amino acids. The CDR3 region is CASTTSGSAAGELFF. CDR3 nucleotides: TGTGCCAGCACAACTAGCGGGAGCGCTGCCGGGGAGCTGTTTTTT.